These T cell receptor beta chains were read from a single sample in a study of PD-1 blockade in classical Hodgkin lymphoma. Measured with immunoSEQ multiplex PCR; TCRdb has only the in-frame clones, and not every one. The sample includes roughly 25,000 clones, roughly 78% of them seen just once. The source was peripheral blood mononuclear cells (PBMCs), collected before the second cycle of nivolumab. These receptors originate from a human donor with classical Hodgkin lymphoma. CDR3s include the opening cysteine and the closing phenylalanine or tryptophan. Fields, in order: D gene, J gene, clone size, V gene, CDR3 DNA, CDR3 protein. The D gene is left open where the match is weak. Rows give clone size only sometimes, using once, few, many, or a class for an expanded clone.

d_gene: TRBD2; j_gene: TRBJ2-7; abundance: -; v_gene: TRBV10-3; CDR3nt: TGTGCCATCAGTGAAGGACTAGGTAGTCTCTACGAGCAGTACTTC; CDR3aa: CAISEGLGSLYEQYF
d_gene: TRBD2; j_gene: TRBJ2-5; abundance: -; v_gene: TRBV4-3; CDR3nt: TGCGCCAGCAGCCAAGCGGGACTAGAGTTCGAAGAGACCCAGTACTTC; CDR3aa: CASSQAGLEFEETQYF
d_gene: -; j_gene: TRBJ2-5; abundance: -; v_gene: TRBV5-5; CDR3nt: TGTGCCAGCAGCTTGAATACCCGCAGCCAAGAGACCCAGTACTTC; CDR3aa: CASSLNTRSQETQYF
d_gene: -; j_gene: TRBJ1-3; abundance: -; v_gene: TRBV4-1; CDR3nt: TGCGCCAGCAGCCTCCAGGGACCTGGAAACACCATATATTTT; CDR3aa: CASSLQGPGNTIYF
d_gene: TRBD2; j_gene: TRBJ2-1; abundance: once; v_gene: TRBV5-4; CDR3nt: TGTGCCAGCAGCTTGGACCCTAGCGGGGGTATTACCTACAATGAGCAGTTCTTC; CDR3aa: CASSLDPSGGITYNEQFF
d_gene: -; j_gene: TRBJ1-1; abundance: -; v_gene: TRBV30; CDR3nt: TGTGCCTGGACGAGGGCAGATCGAGCTGAAGCTTTCTTT; CDR3aa: CAWTRADRAEAFF
d_gene: -; j_gene: TRBJ2-2; abundance: -; v_gene: TRBV6-4; CDR3nt: TGTGCCAGCAGTCCAGCACCTGGCACCGGGGAGCTGTTTTTT; CDR3aa: CASSPAPGTGELFF
d_gene: TRBD1; j_gene: TRBJ2-7; abundance: -; v_gene: TRBV19; CDR3nt: TGTGCCAGTAGACCCCGGGACAGGGCCTCCTACGAGCAGTACTTC; CDR3aa: CASRPRDRASYEQYF
d_gene: -; j_gene: TRBJ2-3; abundance: -; v_gene: TRBV7-2; CDR3nt: TGTGCCAGCAGTAAATTGCAAGGGGACGGACGGGCGCAGTATTTT; CDR3aa: CASSKLQGDGRAQYF
d_gene: -; j_gene: TRBJ1-6; abundance: -; v_gene: TRBV2; CDR3nt: TGTGCCAGCAGAGAAACGGGACTGTATTATAATTCACCCCTCCACTTT; CDR3aa: CASRETGLYYNSPLHF
d_gene: -; j_gene: TRBJ2-5; abundance: -; v_gene: TRBV28; CDR3nt: TGTGCCAGTTTGGGGGGCAAGGAGACCCAGTACTTC; CDR3aa: CASLGGKETQYF
d_gene: -; j_gene: TRBJ1-2; abundance: once; v_gene: TRBV15; CDR3nt: TGTGCCACCAGCAGTTTTGGCGGAGGGGGGGATGGCTACACCTTC; CDR3aa: CATSSFGGGGDGYTF
d_gene: -; j_gene: TRBJ2-7; abundance: -; v_gene: TRBV28; CDR3nt: TGTGCCAGCCTAAAGACCTACGAGCAGTACTTC; CDR3aa: CASLKTYEQYF